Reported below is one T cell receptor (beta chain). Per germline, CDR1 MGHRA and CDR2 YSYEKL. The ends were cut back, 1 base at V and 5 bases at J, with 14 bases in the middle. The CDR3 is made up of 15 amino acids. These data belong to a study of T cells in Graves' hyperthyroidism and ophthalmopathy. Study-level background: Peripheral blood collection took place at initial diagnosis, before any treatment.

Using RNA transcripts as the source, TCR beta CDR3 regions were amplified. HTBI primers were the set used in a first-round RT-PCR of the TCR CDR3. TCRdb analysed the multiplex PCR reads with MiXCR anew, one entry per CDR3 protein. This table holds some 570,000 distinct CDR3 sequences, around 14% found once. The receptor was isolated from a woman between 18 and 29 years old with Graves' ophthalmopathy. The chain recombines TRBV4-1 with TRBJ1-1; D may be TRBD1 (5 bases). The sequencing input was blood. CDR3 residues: CASSQVLGDGTEAFF. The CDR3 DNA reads TGCGCCAGCAGCCAAGTTTTAGGGGATGGTACTGAAGCTTTCTTT.